What follows is one T cell receptor beta chain and its context. Its antigen is as yet unknown. The data were taken from a study of siplizumab effects on memory and regulatory T cells. Study-wide results and limits: The study found that siplizumab significantly reduced alloreactive sequences traceable to unstimulated CD4+ memory cells. Suppressive activity of Tregs proliferating in siplizumab cultures remained unconfirmed. No naive or memory phenotype could be assigned to roughly 80-95% of proliferating clones.

The CDR3 has 15 amino acids. V dropped 1 base and J dropped 4 bases, with 13 bases sitting between them. Germline-derived CDR1 and CDR2 are MGHDK and SYGVNS. The assay covered some 10^5 TCR templates per sample. Assay used: immunoSEQ multiplex PCR; TCRdb lists only in-frame clones, some missing. The sample includes about 120,000 clones, 80% to 95% of them seen just once. Source material: non-Treg CD4+ T cells sorted from blood. This TCR derives from a human donor in good health. The gene calls are TRBV25-1 and TRBJ1-1; D remains ambiguous. CDR3 sequence reads: CASSESIGLSTEAFF. The CDR3, as DNA: TGTGCCAGCAGTGAATCGATCGGTCTGTCCACTGAAGCTTTCTTT.